The entry that follows covers one TCR beta chain sequence. The antigen is undetermined. The data originate from a study of cytomegalovirus exposure and HLA in healthy donors. Findings and caveats of the study: Per published reports, the classifier diagnosed cytomegalovirus status with high specificity and sensitivity. As confirmed in vitro, a few CMV-associated chains were specific for CMV antigens. According to a subsequent analysis, TCR clusters from the first cohort were inclined to appear together in the 120 validation repertoires.

Some clones are missing from TCRdb's copy, which holds only in-frame ones; the method was immunoSEQ multiplex PCR. The sample carries hundreds of thousands of clones, around four fifths recorded once. Trimming left V 5 bases short and J 2 bases short, with 16 bases between. This CDR3 region has 15 residues. Germline CDR1 is MDHEN and CDR2 is SYDVKM. Sequencing used PBMCs. The clonotype comes from a woman aged 18-35 years in good health and CMV-seronegative. The V gene is TRBV28, the J gene TRBJ2-7; D remains ambiguous. CDR3 amino acids: CASSNFRAATYEQYF. Here the CDR3 DNA reads TGTGCCAGCAGTAATTTTCGGGCCGCCACCTACGAGCAGTACTTC.